These 17 T cell receptor beta chains came from one sample sequenced in a study of T cell changes during pregnancy in multiple sclerosis. Only in-frame clones appear in the TCRdb table, and some are missing; sequencing was by immunoSEQ multiplex PCR. The table lists 50,000 to 70,000 clones, about 91% of them singletons. Sequencing used CD8+ T cells from peripheral blood mononuclear cells, obtained before pregnancy. These receptors all come from a female donor with multiple sclerosis, enrolled in a pregnancy study.

This sequence joins TRBV6-5 and TRBJ2-1; D is perhaps TRBD1 (6 bases). Between the trimmed V and J ends, which lost 5 bases and 6 bases, there was a span of 8 bases. This CDR3 comprises 12 residues. Germline CDR1 and CDR2: MNHEY and SVGAGI. As DNA, the CDR3 is TGTGCCAGCAGTCCAGGGGCCAATGAGCAGTTCTTC. Translation: CASSPGANEQFF.

The chain recombines TRBV2 with TRBJ2-1; TRBD2 aligns across 15 bases. There are 17 residues in the CDR3. V was pared by 6 bases and J by 7 bases, with 10 bases of the junction left unmatched. The germline gives CDR1 SNHLY, CDR2 FYNNEI. The CDR3, as DNA: TGTGCCAGCAGGACAGGGGCCGGGACTAGCGGGGGGAATGAGCAGTTCTTC. It codes for CASRTGAGTSGGNEQFF.

This clone was seen just once. V usage is TRBV9 and J usage is TRBJ2-1; a weak D match, TRBD2 (6 bases). The CDR3 spans 15 residues. The V end was cut by 0 bases, the J end by 7 bases, with 14 bases between. Germline V gene lookup returns CDR1 SGDLS and CDR2 YYNGEE. The DNA for the CDR3 is TGTGCCAGCAGCGTAGTGTCCGGGGGACGAAATGAGCAGTTCTTC. This sequence encodes CASSVVSGGRNEQFF. The whole variable domain, remainder taken from reference TRBV9 and TRBJ2-1, is DSGVTQTPKHLITATGQRVTLRCSPRSGDLSVYWYQQSLDQGLQFLIQYYNGEERAKGNILERFSAQQFPDLHSELNLSSLELGDSALYFCASSVVSGGRNEQFFGPGTRLTVL.

The rearrangement uses TRBV7-9 and TRBJ1-1; D not certain. This CDR3 has 12 residues. Germline V gene lookup returns CDR1 SEHNR and CDR2 FQNEAQ (reference sequence). V lost 4 bases and J 8 bases, leaving 11 bases between the germline ends. Here the CDR3 DNA reads TGTGCCAGCAGCTCCTCCGGGAAAGAAGCTTTCTTT. Encoded protein: CASSSSGKEAFF. Filled out from reference TRBV7-9 and TRBJ1-1, the complete variable domain reads DTGVSQNPRHKITKRGQNVTFRCDPISEHNRLYWYRQTLGQGPEFLTYFQNEAQLEKSRLLSDRFSAERPKGSFSTLEIQRTEQGDSAMYLCASSSSGKEAFFGQGTRLTVV.

The chain joins TRBV27 to TRBJ1-6; tentatively, D is TRBD1 (5 bases). CDR1 is MNHEY, CDR2 SMNVEV, per germline (reference sequence). V was pared by 10 bases and J by 10 bases, with 17 bases between. This CDR3 region has 13 residues. CDR3 in amino acids: CATSLGGSSPLHF. CDR3 sequence (DNA): TGTGCCACCTCCCTTGGGGGGAGCTCACCCCTCCACTTT.

The CDR3 DNA sequence: TGTGCCAGCAGCCATGGTCTAGCGGGGGAACCAGATACGCAGTATTTT. Protein sequence: CASSHGLAGEPDTQYF. V and J are TRBV5-4 and TRBJ2-3; the match to TRBD2 covers 10 bases. With 4 bases clipped from V and 4 bases from J, the junction kept 9 bases outside the gene matches. Germline V gene lookup returns CDR1 SGHNT and CDR2 YYREEE (reference sequence). The CDR3 length is 16 residues.

This clone is medium-sized within its sample. The chain employs TRBV27 and TRBJ1-2; D not resolved. CDR3 size: 15 residues. Germline V gene data show CDR1 as MNHEY and CDR2 as SMNVEV (reference sequence). Deletions cut 6 bases from V and 0 bases from J, with 14 bases between. CDR3 in amino acids: CASSPTTLANYGYTF. The CDR3 bases are TGTGCCAGCAGCCCTACGACACTAGCTAACTATGGCTACACCTTC.

This chain links TRBV14 with TRBJ2-1; 14 positions agree with TRBD2. V shed 4 bases and J 4 bases; nucleotides not matched to a gene: 9. The CDR3 contains 18 residues. Per the germline V gene, CDR1 is SGHDN and CDR2 is FVKESK. Written as DNA, the CDR3 is TGTGCCAGCAGCCGGCAACCGGGACTAGCGGGGGTTTACAATGAGCAGTTCTTC. Its protein product is CASSRQPGLAGVYNEQFF.

This chain connects TRBV10-2 to TRBJ2-3; possible D gene TRBD2, 5 bases. Trimming took off 2 bases at V and 6 bases at J, with 15 bases between the two ends. This CDR3 is built from 15 residues. The germline V gene has CDR1 WSHSY and CDR2 SAAADI. CDR3 in DNA: TGCGCCAGCAGTGAGGGACTCGTGGGCGCGGATACGCAGTATTTT. It encodes CASSEGLVGADTQYF.

The chain uses TRBV27 and TRBJ1-1, with D possibly being TRBD1 (5 bases). Per the germline V gene, CDR1 is MNHEY and CDR2 is SMNVEV (reference sequence). Between the trimmed V and J ends, which lost 4 bases and 8 bases, there was a span of 14 bases. The CDR3 extends over 13 amino acids. CDR3 sequence (DNA): TGTGCCAGCAGTTATGTCACAGGAAGGGAAGCTTTCTTT. Its protein product is CASSYVTGREAFF.

The J gene is TRBJ1-2, the V gene TRBV25-1; maybe TRBD1 (5 bases). This CDR3 is built from 14 residues. CDR1 and CDR2 (germline): MGHDK, SYGVNS. Trimming removed 0 bases at V and 8 bases at J, with 13 bases between. CDR3 sequence reads: CASSEYTRAEGYTF. As DNA, the CDR3 is TGTGCCAGCAGTGAATATACCAGGGCGGAAGGCTACACCTTC.

The chain uses TRBV5-4 and TRBJ2-7, with TRBD2 matching 7 bases. Germline lookup yields CDR1 SGHNT and CDR2 YYREEE (reference sequence). The CDR3 spans 14 residues. The trim removed 5 bases at V and 6 bases at J, leaving 11 bases unmatched. This chain's CDR3 is CASRYGEGGLEQYF. DNA for the CDR3: TGTGCCAGCAGATACGGGGAGGGCGGGCTCGAGCAGTACTTC.

DNA for the CDR3: TGTGCCAGCAGTGGGGACAGGGATCAGCCCCAGCATTTT. This translates into CASSGDRDQPQHF. The gene calls are TRBV27 and TRBJ1-5, with 9 bases matching TRBD1. The CDR3 spans 13 residues. V shed 5 bases and J 5 bases; nucleotides not matched to a gene: 1. CDR1 and CDR2 from the germline V gene are MNHEY and SMNVEV (reference sequence).

V and J are TRBV19 and TRBJ1-5; D is possibly TRBD1 (5 bases). CDR1 LNHDA and CDR2 SQIVND come from the germline V gene (reference sequence). The ends were cut back, 3 bases at V and 4 bases at J, with 10 bases in the middle. There are 14 residues in the CDR3. CDR3 region: CASSIRQQNQPQHF. The CDR3 DNA sequence: TGTGCCAGTAGTATCAGACAGCAAAATCAGCCCCAGCATTTT.

This chain joins TRBV9 and TRBJ2-3; D ambiguous. CDR1 and CDR2 from the germline V gene are SGDLS and YYNGEE. V gave up 4 bases and J gave up 6 bases, with 9 bases separating them. This CDR3 is built from 12 residues. The CDR3 loop is CASSPWSDTQYF. Written as DNA, the CDR3 is TGTGCCAGCAGCCCTTGGAGTGATACGCAGTATTTT.

J is TRBJ2-5 and V is TRBV19, with D possibly being TRBD2 (6 bases). Trimming left V 3 bases short and J 5 bases short, with 13 bases between. CDR1 and CDR2 from the germline V gene are LNHDA and SQIVND (reference sequence). The CDR3 has 14 amino acids. Here the CDR3 DNA reads TGTGCCAGTAGTATCCGGATCCGGGGGGAGACCCAGTACTTC. It translates to CASSIRIRGETQYF.

This rearrangement joins TRBV29-1 to TRBJ1-2; 7 positions agree with TRBD1. The CDR3 extends over 12 amino acids. The germline V gene has CDR1 SQVTM and CDR2 ANQGSEA. The ends lost 4 bases at V and 5 bases at J; junction bases unmatched: 4. The CDR3 DNA is TGCAGCGTTGTTGGGACAGATTATGGCTACACCTTC. Encoded protein: CSVVGTDYGYTF.